This T cell receptor beta chain came from a study of monozygotic twins with inflammatory bowel disease. Study-level points and caveats: The existence of one strong signal or clonotype linked to IBD lacked support.

A word on this clonotype: Antigen: not known.

TCRdb derives one entry per CDR3 protein from the 5' RACE reads, leaving out DNA. The sample totals approximately 420,000 distinct CDR3 sequences. The CDR3 runs to 16 residues. Per germline, CDR1 SGHTA and CDR2 FQGTGA. This sequence joins TRBV7-3 and TRBJ2-1; no DNA is available, so the TRBD1 call from TCRdb remains unchecked. This receptor was obtained from a human donor with ulcerative colitis or Crohn's disease, or a healthy co-twin of an affected twin (not recorded which). The sample consisted of blood. The CDR3 protein is CASSLTGGGSYNEQFF.